This record looks at one TCR beta chain sequence and its context. The antigen this receptor binds is unknown. No base quality values were provided; no much bigger clone lies one nucleotide off. The data were obtained in a study of blood T cell repertoires in COVID-19 (dated by TCRdb to about 2020). Broadly, across the study: The collaborator samples originated in the United States, Italy and Spain and spanned the acute and convalescent phases of COVID-19. Sample metadata almost always included a de-identified subject ID, COVID-19 status, age in years and sex. The material from the prospective study consisted of cDNA or gDNA derived from T cells, B-cell-depleted T cells, or PBMCs. The samples were drawn from the first 160 participants of the ongoing ImmuneRACE study and from 950 to 1,500 subjects provided by 6 global collaborators. Deeply sampled blood TCRbeta repertoires from subjects exposed to, actively infected with, or recovered from COVID-19 were included in the dataset. Where available, HLA class I and class II types were obtained from metadata supplied by the sample provider rather than from assay-based typing. A freely available public database, intended as a resource for researchers studying the immune response to SARS-CoV-2, is where the repertoires were released. Summary of the overall study and its limitations: How much clinical and demographic metadata was included differed by source and by participant, and the metadata was provided uncurated.

TCRbeta CDR3 regions were amplified from genomic DNA by means of the immunoSEQ Assay, a bias-controlled multiplex PCR. The authors' pipeline ran thus. The number of nucleated cells in each sample was estimated from the amplification of reference gene primers within the assay. To quantify the absolute abundance of each unique TCRbeta CDR3 rearrangement, sequence reads were collapsed and filtered. For each sample, productive Simpson clonality was calculated as the square root of Simpson's diversity index across productive rearrangements. The source is immuneACCESS, and TCRdb retained only in-frame sequences with V and J called. Part of the clones is not carried over; for the studies checked, unresolved V genes explain less than half of this, and the remainder is unexplained. V, J and clone size were drawn from that table, and D and trimming were deduced from the DNA. This sample holds 20,000 to 30,000 clones; 77% were observed only once. The top ten clonotypes cover more than 12% of the sample.

The CDR1 and CDR2 encoded by the germline V gene (reference sequence) are LNHDA and SQIVND. At the junction V is shortened by 8 bases and J by 7 bases; bases outside the gene matches: 6. The CDR3, from cysteine to phenylalanine, totals 13 residues. The only DNA kept is the CDR3, 39 bases in frame from the first base. Each collaborating institution followed its own protocols to collect whole blood in K2EDTA tubes. For TCRbeta analysis, collaborator samples were shipped as frozen whole blood, as isolated PBMCs, or as DNA extracted from either sample type. What was sequenced was peripheral blood. The V and J segments used are TRBV19 and TRBJ2-1, with TRBD2 identical over 9 junction bases. The receptor comes from a man aged 80 or over with active or convalescent COVID-19. The CDR3 sequence is CASSSGGRNEQFF. The DNA reads TGTGCCAGTTCCAGCGGGGGGCGGAATGAGCAGTTCTTC.